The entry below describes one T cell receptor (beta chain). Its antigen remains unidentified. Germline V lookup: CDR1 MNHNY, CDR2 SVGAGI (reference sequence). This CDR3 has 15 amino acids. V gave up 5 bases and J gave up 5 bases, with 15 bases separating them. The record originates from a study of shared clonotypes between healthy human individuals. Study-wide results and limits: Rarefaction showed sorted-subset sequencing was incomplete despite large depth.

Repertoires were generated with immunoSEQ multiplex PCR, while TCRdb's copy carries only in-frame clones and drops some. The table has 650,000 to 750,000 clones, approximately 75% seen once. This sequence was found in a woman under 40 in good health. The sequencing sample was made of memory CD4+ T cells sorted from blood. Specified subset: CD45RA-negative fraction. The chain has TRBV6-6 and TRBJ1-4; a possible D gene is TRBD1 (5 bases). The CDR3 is CASSPQGEGNEKLFF. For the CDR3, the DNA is TGTGCCAGCAGTCCCCAGGGTGAGGGGAATGAAAAACTGTTTTTT.